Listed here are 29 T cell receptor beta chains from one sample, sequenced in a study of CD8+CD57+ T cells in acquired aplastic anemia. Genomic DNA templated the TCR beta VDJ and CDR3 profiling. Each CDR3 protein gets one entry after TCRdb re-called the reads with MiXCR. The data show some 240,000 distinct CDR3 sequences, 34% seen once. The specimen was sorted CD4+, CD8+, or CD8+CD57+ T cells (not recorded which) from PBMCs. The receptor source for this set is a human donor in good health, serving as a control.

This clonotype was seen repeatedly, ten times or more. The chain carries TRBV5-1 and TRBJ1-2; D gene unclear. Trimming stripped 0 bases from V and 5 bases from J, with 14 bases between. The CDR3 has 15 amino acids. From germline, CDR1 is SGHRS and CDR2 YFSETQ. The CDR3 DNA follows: TGCGCCAGCAGCTTGGGCCCCTCGATGGAATATGGCTACACCTTC. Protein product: CASSLGPSMEYGYTF.

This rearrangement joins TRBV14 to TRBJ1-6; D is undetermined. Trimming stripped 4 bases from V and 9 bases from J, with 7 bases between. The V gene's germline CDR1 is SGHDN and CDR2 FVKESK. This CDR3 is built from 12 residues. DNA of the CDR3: TGTGCCAGCAGCCTAGGGTTTTCACCCCTCCACTTT. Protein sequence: CASSLGFSPLHF.

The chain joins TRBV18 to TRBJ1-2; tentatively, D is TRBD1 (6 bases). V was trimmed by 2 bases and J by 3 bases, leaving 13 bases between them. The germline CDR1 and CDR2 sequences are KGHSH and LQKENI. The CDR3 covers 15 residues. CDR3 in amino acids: CASSPMGGADYGYTF. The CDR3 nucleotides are TGTGCCAGCTCACCAATGGGGGGCGCGGACTATGGCTACACCTTC.

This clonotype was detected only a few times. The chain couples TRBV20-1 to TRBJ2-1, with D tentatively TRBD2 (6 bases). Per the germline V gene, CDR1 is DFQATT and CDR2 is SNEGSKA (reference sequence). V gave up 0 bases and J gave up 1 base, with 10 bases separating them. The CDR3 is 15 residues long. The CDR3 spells CSARDASGSYNEQFF. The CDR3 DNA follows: TGCAGTGCTAGAGATGCCAGCGGGTCCTACAATGAGCAGTTCTTC.

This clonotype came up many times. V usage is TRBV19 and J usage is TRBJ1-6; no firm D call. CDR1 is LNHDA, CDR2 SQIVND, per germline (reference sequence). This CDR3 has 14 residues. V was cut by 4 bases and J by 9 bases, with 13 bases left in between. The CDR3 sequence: CASSTVDLSSPLHF. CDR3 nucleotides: TGTGCCAGTAGTACCGTCGACCTTTCTTCACCCCTCCACTTT.

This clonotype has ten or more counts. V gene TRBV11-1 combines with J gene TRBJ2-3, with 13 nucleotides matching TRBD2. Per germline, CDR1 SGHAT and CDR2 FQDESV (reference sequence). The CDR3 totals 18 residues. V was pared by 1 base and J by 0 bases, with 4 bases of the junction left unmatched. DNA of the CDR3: TGTGCCAGCAGCTTAGGACTAGCGGGAGGAACTAGCACAGATACGCAGTATTTT. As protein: CASSLGLAGGTSTDTQYF.

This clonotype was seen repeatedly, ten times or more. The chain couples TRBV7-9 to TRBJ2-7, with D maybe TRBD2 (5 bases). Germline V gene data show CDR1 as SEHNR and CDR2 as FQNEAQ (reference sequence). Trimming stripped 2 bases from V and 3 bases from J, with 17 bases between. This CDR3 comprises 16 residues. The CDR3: CASSLMAWGDYYEQYF. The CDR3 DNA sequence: TGTGCCAGCAGCTTAATGGCGTGGGGAGACTACTACGAGCAGTACTTC.

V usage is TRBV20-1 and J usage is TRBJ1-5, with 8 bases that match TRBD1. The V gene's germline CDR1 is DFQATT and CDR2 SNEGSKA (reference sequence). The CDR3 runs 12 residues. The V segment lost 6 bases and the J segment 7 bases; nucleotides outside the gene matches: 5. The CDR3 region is CSALDRAQPQHF. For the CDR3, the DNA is TGCAGTGCACTGGACAGGGCACAGCCCCAGCATTTT.

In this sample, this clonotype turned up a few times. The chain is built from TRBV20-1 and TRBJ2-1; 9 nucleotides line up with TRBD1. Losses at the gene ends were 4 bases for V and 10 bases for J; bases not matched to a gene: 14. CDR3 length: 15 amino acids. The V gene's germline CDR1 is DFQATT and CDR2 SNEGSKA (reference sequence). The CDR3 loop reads CSATSRDRVIREQFF. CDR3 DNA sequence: TGCAGTGCTACTTCCCGGGACAGGGTCATTAGGGAGCAGTTCTTC.

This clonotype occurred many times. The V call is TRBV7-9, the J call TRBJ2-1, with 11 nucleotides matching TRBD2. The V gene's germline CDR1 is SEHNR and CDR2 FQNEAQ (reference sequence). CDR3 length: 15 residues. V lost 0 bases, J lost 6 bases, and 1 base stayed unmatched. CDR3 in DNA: TGTGCCAGCAGCTTAGCTAGCGGGAGGGTCAATGAGCAGTTCTTC. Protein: CASSLASGRVNEQFF. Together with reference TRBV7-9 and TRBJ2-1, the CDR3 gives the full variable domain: DTGVSQNPRHKITKRGQNVTFRCDPISEHNRLYWYRQTLGQGPEFLTYFQNEAQLEKSRLLSDRFSAERPKGSFSTLEIQRTEQGDSAMYLCASSLASGRVNEQFFGPGTRLTVL.

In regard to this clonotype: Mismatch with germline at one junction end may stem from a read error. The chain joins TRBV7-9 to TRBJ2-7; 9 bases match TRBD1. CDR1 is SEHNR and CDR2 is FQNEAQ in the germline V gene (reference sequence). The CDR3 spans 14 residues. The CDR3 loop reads CASSPGQGLYEQYF. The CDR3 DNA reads TGTGCTAGCAGCCCAGGACAGGGGCTCTACGAGCAGTACTTC.

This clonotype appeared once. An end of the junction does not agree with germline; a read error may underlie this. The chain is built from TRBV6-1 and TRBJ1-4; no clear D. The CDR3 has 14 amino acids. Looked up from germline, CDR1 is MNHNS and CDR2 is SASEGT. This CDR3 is CASSEGARKEKLLF. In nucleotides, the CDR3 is TGTGCCAGCAGTGAAGGCGCGAGGAAAGAAAAACTGCTTTTT.

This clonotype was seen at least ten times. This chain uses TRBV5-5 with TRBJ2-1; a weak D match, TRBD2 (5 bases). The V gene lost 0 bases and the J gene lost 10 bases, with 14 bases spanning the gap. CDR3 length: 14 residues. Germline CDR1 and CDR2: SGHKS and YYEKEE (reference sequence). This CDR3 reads CASSLAWESREQFF. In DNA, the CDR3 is TGTGCCAGCAGCTTGGCCTGGGAGAGTCGCGAGCAGTTCTTC.

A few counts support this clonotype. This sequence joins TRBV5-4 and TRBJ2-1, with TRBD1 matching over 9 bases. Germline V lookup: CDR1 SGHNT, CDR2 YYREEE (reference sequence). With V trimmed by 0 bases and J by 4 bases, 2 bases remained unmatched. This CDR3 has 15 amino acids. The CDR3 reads CASSLGGTGYNEQFF. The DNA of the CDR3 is TGTGCCAGCAGCTTGGGTGGGACAGGGTACAATGAGCAGTTCTTC.

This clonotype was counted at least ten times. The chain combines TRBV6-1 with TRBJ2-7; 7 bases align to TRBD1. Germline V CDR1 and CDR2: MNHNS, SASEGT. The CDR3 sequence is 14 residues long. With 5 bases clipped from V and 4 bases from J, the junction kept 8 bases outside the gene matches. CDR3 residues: CASSLTGTEYEQYF. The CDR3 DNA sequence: TGTGCCAGCAGTCTGACCGGGACAGAGTACGAGCAGTACTTC.

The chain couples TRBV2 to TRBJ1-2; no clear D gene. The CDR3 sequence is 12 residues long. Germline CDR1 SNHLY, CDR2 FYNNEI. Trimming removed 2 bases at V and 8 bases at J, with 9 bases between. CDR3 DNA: TGTGCCAGCAGTGAACAGCGGGAGGGCTACACCTTC. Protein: CASSEQREGYTF. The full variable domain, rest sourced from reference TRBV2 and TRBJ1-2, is EPEVTQTPSHQVTQMGQEVILRCVPISNHLYFYWYRQILGQKVEFLVSFYNNEISEKSEIFDDQFSVERPDGSNFTLKIRSTKLEDSAMYFCASSEQREGYTFGSGTRLTVV.

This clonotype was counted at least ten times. CDR3 protein: CASSERTEAFF. DNA of the CDR3: TGTGCCAGTAGCGAGCGCACTGAAGCTTTCTTT. This sequence joins TRBV19 and TRBJ1-1; D gene ambiguous. CDR1 and CDR2 from the germline V gene are LNHDA and SQIVND (reference sequence). The CDR3 consists of 11 residues. V was cut by 6 bases and J by 4 bases, with 6 bases left in between. The full variable domain, rest sourced from reference TRBV19 and TRBJ1-1, is DGGITQSPKYLFRKEGQNVTLSCEQNLNHDAMYWYRQDPGQGLRLIYYSQIVNDFQKGDIAEGYSVSREKKESFPLTVTSAQKNPTAFYLCASSERTEAFFGQGTRLTVV.

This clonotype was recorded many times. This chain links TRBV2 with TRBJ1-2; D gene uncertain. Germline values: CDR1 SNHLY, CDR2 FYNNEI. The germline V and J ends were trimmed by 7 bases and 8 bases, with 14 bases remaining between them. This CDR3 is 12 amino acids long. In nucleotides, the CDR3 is TGTGCCAGCACCCTAACGGGGAGAGGCTACACCTTC. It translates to CASTLTGRGYTF. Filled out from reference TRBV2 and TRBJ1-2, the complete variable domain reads EPEVTQTPSHQVTQMGQEVILRCVPISNHLYFYWYRQILGQKVEFLVSFYNNEISEKSEIFDDQFSVERPDGSNFTLKIRSTKLEDSAMYFCASTLTGRGYTFGSGTRLTVV.

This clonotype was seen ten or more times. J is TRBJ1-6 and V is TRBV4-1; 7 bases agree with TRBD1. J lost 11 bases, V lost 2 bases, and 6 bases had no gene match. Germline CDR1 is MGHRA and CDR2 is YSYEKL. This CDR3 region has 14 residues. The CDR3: CASSQPGQRPPLHF. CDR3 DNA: TGCGCCAGCAGCCAACCGGGACAGCGACCACCCCTCCACTTT.

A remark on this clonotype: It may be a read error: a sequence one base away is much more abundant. CDR3 sequence (DNA): TGTGCCGGCAGCACCGACAGGGCGAACTATGGCTACACCTTC. Protein: CAGSTDRANYGYTF. This chain links TRBV12-3 or TRBV12-4 with TRBJ1-2, with 7 bases that match TRBD1. The CDR3 extends over 14 amino acids.

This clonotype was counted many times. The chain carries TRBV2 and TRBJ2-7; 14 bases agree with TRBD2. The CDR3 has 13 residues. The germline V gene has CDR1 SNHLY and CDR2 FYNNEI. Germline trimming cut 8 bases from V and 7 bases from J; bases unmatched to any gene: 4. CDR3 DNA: TGTGCCAGCGCCGGGACTAGCGGGAGTGAGCAGTACTTC. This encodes CASAGTSGSEQYF.

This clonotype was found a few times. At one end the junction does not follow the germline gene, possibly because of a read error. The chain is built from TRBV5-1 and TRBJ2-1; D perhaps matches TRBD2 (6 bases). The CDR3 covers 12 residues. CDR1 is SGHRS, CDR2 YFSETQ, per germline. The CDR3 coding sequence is TGCGCCAGCAGGTTGGGGGGTAAAGAGCAGTTCTTC. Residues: CASRLGGKEQFF.

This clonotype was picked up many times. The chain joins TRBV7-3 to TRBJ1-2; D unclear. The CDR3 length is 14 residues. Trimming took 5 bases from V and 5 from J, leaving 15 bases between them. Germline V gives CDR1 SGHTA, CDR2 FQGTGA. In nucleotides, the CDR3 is TGTGCCAGCAGCCCCGACCGGACGGTATATGGCTACACCTTC. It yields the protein CASSPDRTVYGYTF.

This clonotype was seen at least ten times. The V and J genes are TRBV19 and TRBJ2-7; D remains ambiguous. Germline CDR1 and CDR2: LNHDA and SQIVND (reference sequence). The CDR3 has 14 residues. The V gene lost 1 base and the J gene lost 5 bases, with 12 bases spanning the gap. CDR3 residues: CASSIVGSLNEQYF. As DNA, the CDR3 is TGTGCCAGTAGTATAGTTGGGTCATTGAACGAGCAGTACTTC.

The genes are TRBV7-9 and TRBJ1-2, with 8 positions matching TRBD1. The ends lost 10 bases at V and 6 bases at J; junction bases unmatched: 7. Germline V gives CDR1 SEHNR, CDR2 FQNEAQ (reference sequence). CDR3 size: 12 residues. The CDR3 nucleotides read TGTGCCACGGACAGGGTGGTTAATGGCTACACCTTC. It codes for CATDRVVNGYTF.

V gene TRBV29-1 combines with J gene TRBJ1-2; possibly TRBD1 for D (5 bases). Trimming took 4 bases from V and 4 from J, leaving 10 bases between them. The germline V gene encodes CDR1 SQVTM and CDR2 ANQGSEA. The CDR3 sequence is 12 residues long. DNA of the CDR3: TGCAGCGTTGGCAGGGTGGGCTATGGCTACACCTTC. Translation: CSVGRVGYGYTF.

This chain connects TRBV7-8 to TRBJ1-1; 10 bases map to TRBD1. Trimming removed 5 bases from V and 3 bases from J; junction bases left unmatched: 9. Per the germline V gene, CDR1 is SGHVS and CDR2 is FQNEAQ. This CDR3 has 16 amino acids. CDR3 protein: CASSPLGTGVYTEAFF. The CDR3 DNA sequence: TGTGCCAGCAGCCCCCTCGGGACAGGGGTCTACACTGAAGCTTTCTTT.

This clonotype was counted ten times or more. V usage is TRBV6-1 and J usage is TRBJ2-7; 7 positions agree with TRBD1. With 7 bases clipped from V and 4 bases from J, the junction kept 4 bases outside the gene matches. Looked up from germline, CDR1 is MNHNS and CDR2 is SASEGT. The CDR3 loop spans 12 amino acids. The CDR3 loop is CASNRQGYEQYF. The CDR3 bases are TGTGCCAGCAACAGACAGGGATACGAGCAGTACTTC.

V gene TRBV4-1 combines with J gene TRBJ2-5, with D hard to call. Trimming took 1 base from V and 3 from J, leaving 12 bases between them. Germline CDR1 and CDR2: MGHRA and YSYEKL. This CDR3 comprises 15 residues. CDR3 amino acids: CASSQVFRLEETQYF. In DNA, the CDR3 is TGCGCCAGCAGCCAAGTTTTCAGACTGGAAGAGACCCAGTACTTC.